Listed here is a single T cell receptor (beta chain). The specificity of this receptor is unknown. Base qualities are missing; no much larger clone stands one base away. TCR CDR3 regions were amplified from genomic DNA by multiplex PCR using the deep immunoSEQ assay. Extracted genomic DNA from each cell subset was spread evenly across all wells of several immunoSEQ 96-well plates, with each plate serving as a replicate. For sorted subsets, each replicate PCR was loaded with about 200 ng genomic DNA, equivalent to some 27,000 T cell genomes. Purified libraries were quantified with a Qubit 3.0 fluorometer, sized on a Bioanalyzer 2100, and re-quantified with the KAPA Library Quantification kit. A separate single-read 150-cycle Illumina NextSeq 550 flow cell was used to sequence each immunoSEQ 96-well plate. In the paper's pipeline: Because only junctional sequences without quality scores were contained in the immunoSEQ output, filtering matching that applied to full-length reads could not be performed. To assign V/J genes and CDR3, sequences were annotated against IMGT germline references using PyIR, a Python wrapper for IgBLAST v1.9. Any read was removed if the V/J assignment was weak (E-value above 1e-6), the CDR3 was missing, or the read contained stop codons, out-of-frame junctions, or ambiguous translated residues. V3J clonotypes were defined as sequences sharing an identical inferred V gene, J gene, and CDR3 amino acid sequence. To compute the percentage overlap between repertoires, the number of shared unique clonotypes was divided by the size of the smaller repertoire. RTK rarefaction, the Chao1 estimator, and Recon v2.1 estimates of unobserved clonotypes were used to assess repertoire richness. For all TCRbeta clonotypes obtained by the gDNA method from a handful of donors, generation probabilities were computed with OLGA. What TCRdb holds here is the immuneACCESS table cut down to in-frame rearrangements. Part of the clones is not present; checked against another copy, under half of the missing clones reflect an unresolved V gene, and the others are unexplained. Clone size and V and J calls were adopted from that table, with D and trimming inferred from the DNA. For this sample the table gives about 610,000 clones, of which roughly 97% were detected only once. The biggest ten clones account for roughly 0.055% of the sample.

The data were taken from a study of shared clonotypes between healthy human individuals (TCRdb year 2020). About the study as a whole: Three men and a couple of women, aged 18 to 49 years, made up the cohort. Different laboratories and diverse techniques were used to prepare libraries and sequence TCR repertoires, to increase sequencing depth and limit assay-specific biases. Between about 0.8 and 9 billion PBMCs per donor were obtained by leukapheresis. For each donor, CD4 naive and CD4 memory were each given three plates, CD8 naive was given two plates, and CD8 memory was given one plate. To estimate repertoire size and how much clonotypes are shared between individuals, the study performed deep sequencing of blood TCR repertoires from 4 to 6 healthy adults. Results the study describes overall, beyond this receptor: Pairwise subsampling indicated that sequencing depth was expected to affect the degree of clonotype sharing among donors. Rarefaction of sorted-subset datasets indicated incomplete sequencing despite the large sequencing depth. Clonotypes shared by all four sorted-subset donors showed higher generation probabilities than non-shared clonotypes. Because the study included only a small number of donors, the genetic and exposure-history diversity represented was limited. About 5% of naive CD4, 3% to 4% of naive CD8, approximately 2% of memory CD4, and about 0.4% of memory CD8 clonotypes were shared across a few donors. Naive subsets generally had larger estimated clonotype richness than memory subsets did. Only blood was sampled, and tissue TCR repertoires likely differ from those in blood.

The CDR3 contains 14 residues, cysteine and phenylalanine counted. Of all the DNA, just the CDR3 is kept, 42 bases in frame from base 1. Reading the germline V gene gives CDR1 MNHNS and CDR2 SASEGT. V sheds 1 base and J sheds 6 bases, leaving 12 bases between their ends. Healthy HIV-negative adults with no recently reported acute infections or vaccinations were included as donors. Only Caucasian adults living in Nashville, Tennessee, USA were represented among the donors. CD4+ T cells were enriched by magnetic negative selection, after which naive cells were positively selected on CD45RA and the negative fraction was taken as the memory subset. Blood was obtained by leukapheresis, after which PBMCs were separated by Ficoll-Histopaque density gradient centrifugation and cryopreserved in liquid nitrogen vapor phase. Analytical flow cytometry was used to check the purity and quantity of each magnetically sorted T cell population. Genomic DNA was isolated from every sorted fraction and measured by UV absorbance on a Nanodrop 2000c.

The source material was naive CD4+ T cells sorted from blood. The cell subset or site label, as the study defines it: CD45RA+ positively selected. The chain employs TRBV6-1 and TRBJ1-2; the D gene is perhaps TRBD1, from 6 matching bases. This receptor was identified in a woman between 25 and 40 years old in good health. The CDR3 reads CASSEGGGSDGYTF. The DNA sequence follows: TGTGCCAGCAGTGAAGGAGGGGGTTCGGATGGCTACACCTTC.